The 18 T cell receptor beta chains given below trace back to one sample, sequenced in a study of beta chain features in type 1 diabetes. The antigens for these receptors are not known. The entirety of the isolated RNA underwent reverse transcription, so expressed TCRB transcripts were sequenced. This table comes from immunoSEQ multiplex PCR, and its TCRdb copy is limited to in-frame clones, with some not included. The sample gives a few hundred thousand clones, about 13% of which show up once; 0.015% is in the top ten. Study-level points and caveats: All four CD4+ subsets of Type 1 diabetes patients contained TCRB CDR3s that were moderately but significantly shorter.

Sample: naive CD4+ T cells from blood. The receptors were sampled from a woman under 30 with type 1 diabetes.

The V call is TRBV28, the J call TRBJ2-1, with 8 bases fitting TRBD2. V lost 6 bases, J lost 6 bases, and 4 bases stayed unmatched. Germline CDR1 and CDR2: MDHEN and SYDVKM. The CDR3 length is 13 residues. CDR3 coding DNA: TGTGCCAGCAGAGCAGCGGGGGCCAATGAGCAGTTCTTC. It is translated as CASRAAGANEQFF.

The chain links TRBV11-3 to TRBJ2-7; perhaps TRBD2 as D (6 bases). This CDR3 spans 14 amino acids. Trimming removed 1 base at V and 4 bases at J, with 11 bases between. Germline lookup yields CDR1 SGHNT and CDR2 YENEEA. The CDR3 nucleotides are TGTGCCAGCAGCTTAGGGGGGAGGCTGTACGAGCAGTACGTC. Its translation is CASSLGGRLYEQYV.

The chain recombines TRBV7-8 with TRBJ1-2; 7 bases are shared with TRBD1. CDR3 length: 15 amino acids. Looked up from germline, CDR1 is SGHVS and CDR2 is FQNEAQ. V lost 4 bases to trimming and J lost 4 bases; unmatched junction nucleotides: 9. The CDR3 nucleotides are TGTGCCAGCAGCTCAACCGGGACAGTCAGCTATGGCTACACCTTC. This gives the protein CASSSTGTVSYGYTF.

There are a few counts of this clone. The rearrangement links TRBV7-9 to TRBJ1-2; the D is unclear. Deletions cut 5 bases from V and 6 bases from J, with 13 bases between. Germline CDR1 is SEHNR and CDR2 is FQNEAQ (reference sequence). The CDR3 extends over 13 amino acids. The CDR3 coding sequence is TGTGCCAGCAGCCTATGGGGAGAGGATGGCTACACCTTC. Encoded protein: CASSLWGEDGYTF.

The chain joins TRBV4-3 to TRBJ1-5, with D possibly being TRBD1 (6 bases). Germline CDR1 and CDR2: LGHNA and YSLEER. V was trimmed by 2 bases and J by 6 bases, leaving 14 bases between them. The CDR3 runs to 15 residues. CDR3 protein: CASSQTDTRGQPQHF. CDR3 DNA: TGCGCCAGCAGCCAAACGGACACCAGGGGTCAGCCCCAGCATTTT.

In this sample, this clone turned up a few times. The genes are TRBV19 and TRBJ2-6; maybe TRBD1 (6 bases). CDR3 length: 15 residues. The V gene's germline CDR1 is LNHDA and CDR2 SQIVND (reference sequence). V lost 4 bases and J lost 2, with 9 bases in between. The CDR3 nucleotides read TGTGCCAGTAGTACTAACAGGGCTGGGGCCAACGTCCTGACTTTC. Protein sequence: CASSTNRAGANVLTF. Looking up the rest from reference TRBV19 and TRBJ2-6 gives the full variable domain: DGGITQSPKYLFRKEGQNVTLSCEQNLNHDAMYWYRQDPGQGLRLIYYSQIVNDFQKGDIAEGYSVSREKKESFPLTVTSAQKNPTAFYLCASSTNRAGANVLTFGAGSRLTVL.

This clone has more than one count but fewer than ten. An end of the junction differs from the germline gene, which may be a read error. The chain uses TRBV7-3 and TRBJ2-1; 7 positions match TRBD1. The germline CDR1 and CDR2 sequences are SGHTA and FQGTGA. The CDR3 extends over 16 amino acids. CDR3 loop: CASSLTPPGQHNEQFF. The CDR3 nucleotides read TGTGCCAGCAGCCTAACACCCCCGGGACAGCACAATGAGCAGTTCTTC.

Of note for this clone: The sample holds other DNA sequences that translate to the same CDR3. The rearrangement links TRBV9 to TRBJ2-3, with a tentative D call TRBD2 (7 bases). Trimming removed 4 bases from V and 0 bases from J, with 15 bases in between. This CDR3 comprises 16 residues. Germline V gene data show CDR1 as SGDLS and CDR2 as YYNGEE. CDR3 protein: CASSPLGGASTDTQYF. The DNA of the CDR3 is TGTGCCAGCAGCCCACTGGGGGGGGCTAGCACAGATACGCAGTATTTT.

This clone has more than one count but fewer than ten. V and J are TRBV6-5 and TRBJ2-5, with D perhaps matching TRBD1 (6 bases). The CDR3 extends over 13 amino acids. Trimming stripped 6 bases from V and 4 bases from J, with 12 bases between. Germline values: CDR1 MNHEY, CDR2 SVGAGI. CDR3 in DNA: TGTGCCAGCAGAATACAGGGTGGAGAGACCCAGTACTTC. Protein: CASRIQGGETQYF.

The table lists this clone with a few counts. The chain has TRBV27 and TRBJ1-5; maybe TRBD1 (6 bases). The CDR3 sequence is 16 residues long. Trimming removed 5 bases from V and 4 bases from J, with 18 bases in between. Germline CDR1 MNHEY, CDR2 SMNVEV (reference sequence). In nucleotides, the CDR3 is TGTGCCAGCAGTACGTTCAGGGGCCCTGGAAATCAGCCCCAGCATTTT. It yields the protein CASSTFRGPGNQPQHF.

This chain joins TRBV6-6 and TRBJ2-1; D remains unclear. The V gene's germline CDR1 is MNHNY and CDR2 SVGAGI (reference sequence). The CDR3 has 14 residues. The V gene lost 4 bases and the J gene lost 4 bases, with 11 bases spanning the gap. Here the CDR3 DNA reads TGTGCCAGCAGTTCCAACGAGGCTTACAATGAGCAGTTCTTC. Translation gives CASSSNEAYNEQFF.

Here the CDR3 DNA reads TGTGCCAGCAGCGCGTGGGGCGGTCAGCCCCAGCATTTT. Protein: CASSAWGGQPQHF. This chain joins TRBV9 and TRBJ1-5; TRBD1 is a possible D gene (5 bases). The germline gives CDR1 SGDLS, CDR2 YYNGEE. CDR3 length: 13 residues. With 3 bases removed from V and 6 bases from J, the gap between germline ends came to 10 bases.

The table lists this clone with a few counts. The CDR3 here is CASSYSIHSAYNEQFF. The CDR3 DNA is TGTGCCAGCAGTTACTCGATCCATTCAGCGTACAATGAGCAGTTCTTC. The V gene is TRBV6-5, the J gene TRBJ2-1; no definite D call. V lost 0 bases, J lost 4 bases, and 13 bases lay in between. Germline CDR1 reads MNHEY; CDR2 reads SVGAGI. This CDR3 comprises 16 residues.

This clone was counted only a few times. The rearrangement links TRBV7-9 to TRBJ1-1; D perhaps matches TRBD1 (6 bases). Germline loops: CDR1 SEHNR, CDR2 FQNEAQ (reference sequence). This CDR3 comprises 12 residues. Trimming pared 4 bases from V and 10 bases from J, leaving 13 bases between. This CDR3 is CASSSTDSRAFF. For the CDR3, the DNA is TGTGCCAGCAGCTCCACGGACAGTCGAGCTTTCTTT. The complete variable domain, with remaining parts taken from reference TRBV7-9 and TRBJ1-1, reads DTGVSQNPRHKITKRGQNVTFRCDPISEHNRLYWYRQTLGQGPEFLTYFQNEAQLEKSRLLSDRFSAERPKGSFSTLEIQRTEQGDSAMYLCASSSTDSRAFFGQGTRLTVV.

The CDR3 sequence is CASKAGRSNQPQHF. Written as DNA, the CDR3 is TGTGCCAGCAAGGCAGGGAGGAGCAATCAGCCCCAGCATTTT. This chain joins TRBV2 and TRBJ1-5; a weak D match, TRBD1 (5 bases). Deletions cut 7 bases from V and 1 base from J, with 11 bases between. CDR1 and CDR2 (germline): SNHLY, FYNNEI. The CDR3 runs 14 residues.

This clone appeared a few times. The chain uses TRBV5-4 and TRBJ2-6; 13 bases match TRBD2. Trimming removed 5 bases from V and 0 bases from J; junction bases left unmatched: 5. Germline V CDR1 and CDR2: SGHNT, YYREEE (reference sequence). This CDR3 has 18 amino acids. DNA for the CDR3: TGTGCCAGCAGTCAAGGACTAGCGGGAGCCTCTGGGGCCAACGTCCTGACTTTC. Encoded protein: CASSQGLAGASGANVLTF.

The chain couples TRBV10-3 to TRBJ2-3, with D possibly matching TRBD1 (5 bases). There are 14 residues in the CDR3. Trimming removed 8 bases at V and 0 bases at J, with 12 bases between. Germline CDR1 is ENHRY and CDR2 is SYGVKD. CDR3 loop: CAIQGVASTDTQYF. The CDR3 DNA sequence: TGTGCCATCCAAGGGGTGGCTAGCACAGATACGCAGTATTTT.

The J gene is TRBJ2-1, the V gene TRBV5-1, with 12 nucleotides matching TRBD2. The CDR3 sequence is 19 residues long. The trim removed 3 bases at V and 0 bases at J, leaving 10 bases unmatched. Germline values: CDR1 SGHRS, CDR2 YFSETQ. CDR3 nucleotides: TGCGCCAGCAGCTCTGGGCTAGCGGGAGGGGAAAGCTCCTACAATGAGCAGTTCTTC. This gives the protein CASSSGLAGGESSYNEQFF.